The present T cell receptor beta chain was sequenced within a study of siplizumab effects on memory and regulatory T cells. On this clone itself: Antigen specificity is unknown.

The method was immunoSEQ multiplex PCR; TCRdb's version includes in-frame clones alone and lacks a portion of them. The sample has just under 85,000 clones, about 87% seen once. The study, taken as a whole, reports: Proliferating Tregs from siplizumab cultures lacked functional confirmation of suppression.

The sequence derives from a human donor in good health. The specimen was Tregs sorted from blood.

The CDR3 reads CASRGIKETQYF. As DNA, the CDR3 is TGTGCCAGCAGGGGCATAAAAGAGACCCAGTACTTC. The chain employs TRBV6-6 and TRBJ2-5; D not certain. Per germline, CDR1 MNHNY and CDR2 SVGAGI (reference sequence). V was cut by 6 bases and J by 3 bases, with 8 bases left in between. The CDR3 consists of 12 residues.